These 25 T cell receptor beta chains were all obtained from the same sample, sequenced in a study of blood T cell repertoires in COVID-19. The method was immunoSEQ multiplex PCR; TCRdb's version includes in-frame clones alone and lacks a portion of them. The table shows around 300,000 clones, with about nine tenths occurring only once. Sequencing was performed on peripheral blood. Every receptor here comes from a woman in her twenties or thirties with active or convalescent COVID-19.

The chain carries TRBV2 and TRBJ2-6; TRBD1 matches at 8 bases. Trimming took 7 bases from V and 2 from J; bases not matched to a gene: 1. The germline V gene encodes CDR1 SNHLY and CDR2 FYNNEI. The CDR3 consists of 14 residues. CDR3 residues: CASKDRAGANVLTF. For the CDR3, the DNA is TGTGCCAGCAAGGACAGGGCTGGGGCCAACGTCCTGACTTTC.

The rearrangement links TRBV19 to TRBJ1-5, with D perhaps matching TRBD1 (5 bases). The V and J ends lost 8 bases and 4 bases respectively, with 6 bases between them. CDR3 length equals 11 residues. Germline loops: CDR1 LNHDA, CDR2 SQIVND (reference sequence). Here the CDR3 DNA reads TGTGCCAGTGGGGGGAATCAGCCCCAGCATTTT. Its translation: CASGGNQPQHF. Based on the CDR3 plus reference TRBV19 and TRBJ1-5, the full variable domain is DGGITQSPKYLFRKEGQNVTLSCEQNLNHDAMYWYRQDPGQGLRLIYYSQIVNDFQKGDIAEGYSVSREKKESFPLTVTSAQKNPTAFYLCASGGNQPQHFGDGTRLSIL.

This clone occurred once. This chain connects TRBV3-1 (or the pseudogene TRBV3-2) to TRBJ1-1; D is ambiguous. The CDR3 extends over 11 amino acids. Looked up from germline, CDR1 is LGHDT and CDR2 is YNNKEL (reference sequence). The V end was cut by 5 bases, the J end by 4 bases, with 5 bases between. CDR3 residues: CASSTVTEAFF. CDR3 coding DNA: TGTGCCAGCAGCACAGTCACTGAAGCTTTCTTT.

V gene TRBV25-1 combines with J gene TRBJ1-2, with 7 bases identical to TRBD1. This CDR3 spans 12 amino acids. V was clipped by 7 bases and J by 7 bases; unmatched bases: 6. Germline V lookup: CDR1 MGHDK, CDR2 SYGVNS. For the CDR3, the DNA is TGTGCCAGCACGAAGGCAGGGGGTGGCTACACCTTC. Translated, it gives CASTKAGGGYTF.

This chain links TRBV28 with TRBJ2-5; 8 bases align to TRBD1. CDR1 and CDR2 from the germline V gene are MDHEN and SYDVKM. This CDR3 comprises 15 residues. The J segment lost 5 bases and the V segment lost 4 bases, leaving 9 bases of the junction unmatched. The CDR3 DNA is TGTGCCAGCAGTTACGACAGGGGTGGTTGGGAGACCCAGTACTTC. Its translation: CASSYDRGGWETQYF.

The chain combines TRBV6-5 with TRBJ1-1; no clear D. In germline, CDR1 is MNHEY, CDR2 SVGAGI. V shed 5 bases and J shed 1 base, with 8 bases lying between them. This CDR3 is built from 13 residues. This CDR3 reads CASSNNRNTEAFF. The CDR3 nucleotides read TGTGCCAGCAGTAACAACAGGAACACTGAAGCTTTCTTT.

This clone came up once. The CDR3 nucleotides are TGCGCCAGCAGCCAAGATCCTGCCCGAAGGGGGGGAGAGACCCAGTACTTC. This gives the protein CASSQDPARRGGETQYF. The chain joins TRBV4-3 to TRBJ2-5, with D possibly matching TRBD2 (7 bases). With 0 bases removed from V and 4 bases from J, the gap between germline ends came to 18 bases. The length of the CDR3 is 17 residues. Germline CDR1 LGHNA, CDR2 YSLEER.

The rearrangement links TRBV19 to TRBJ2-5, with D possibly being TRBD2 (5 bases). Germline V gene data show CDR1 as LNHDA and CDR2 as SQIVND (reference sequence). V lost 10 bases and J lost 0, with 9 bases in between. The CDR3 extends over 12 amino acids. The CDR3 nucleotides are TGTGCCACTTCGGGAAACCAAGAGACCCAGTACTTC. Its protein product is CATSGNQETQYF.

The chain's CDR3 is CASSEPGNPSGPLHF. In nucleotides, the CDR3 is TGTGCCAGCAGTGAACCAGGAAACCCCTCTGGACCCCTCCACTTT. The chain links TRBV6-1 to TRBJ1-6; no clear D gene. The CDR3 length is 15 residues. The V end was cut by 2 bases, the J end by 12 bases, with 17 bases between. CDR1 is MNHNS, CDR2 SASEGT, per germline.

The V call is TRBV5-1, the J call TRBJ2-1; 9 positions agree with TRBD2. Germline CDR1 is SGHRS and CDR2 is YFSETQ. Unmatched junction bases numbered 10, after V lost 0 bases and J lost 9 bases. The CDR3 runs to 16 residues. CDR3 in DNA: TGCGCCAGCAGCTTGGCCGCGGCGGGGGGGCCTGGTGAGCAGTTCTTC. Its protein product is CASSLAAAGGPGEQFF.

This clone was detected once. The chain employs TRBV20-1 and TRBJ1-2, with D possibly being TRBD1 (6 bases). V dropped 3 bases and J dropped 6 bases, with 20 bases sitting between them. Germline V gene sequence: CDR1 DFQATT, CDR2 SNEGSKA (reference sequence). The CDR3 length is 15 residues. CDR3 bases: TGCAGTGCTAGTGCCCCAGGGGAATCCCGTAATGGCTACACCTTC. This gives the protein CSASAPGESRNGYTF.

The chain has TRBV7-2 and TRBJ1-2; 9 bases agree with TRBD1. J was trimmed by 4 bases and V by 3 bases; bases with no gene match: 3. The CDR3 covers 14 residues. Germline V gene sequence: CDR1 SGHTA, CDR2 FQGNSA. CDR3: CASSFTGGLYGYTF. The CDR3 DNA follows: TGTGCCAGCAGCTTTACAGGGGGCCTCTATGGCTACACCTTC.

CDR3 DNA: TGTGCCAGCGGTTCAGTCGGGACAGGGACCCCGGGTGAAGCTTTCTTT. Encoded protein: CASGSVGTGTPGEAFF. V is TRBV6-2 or TRBV6-3 and J is TRBJ1-1, with TRBD1 matching 9 bases. Germline V gene sequence: CDR1 MNHEY, CDR2 SVGEGT. After removal of 8 bases from V and 7 bases from J, the junction contained 17 bases not matched to a gene. The CDR3 spans 16 residues.

This chain links TRBV6-5 with TRBJ2-5; 7 positions match TRBD2. The germline V gene encodes CDR1 MNHEY and CDR2 SVGAGI. This CDR3 has 16 amino acids. V lost 0 bases to trimming and J lost 7 bases; unmatched junction nucleotides: 11. In nucleotides, the CDR3 is TGTGCCAGCAGTTACTCGACTTTAGGGACTACCGGGACCCAGTACTTC. Amino acid sequence: CASSYSTLGTTGTQYF.

The chain links TRBV6-5 to TRBJ1-2, with TRBD1 as a possible D gene (6 bases). Germline values: CDR1 MNHEY, CDR2 SVGAGI. This CDR3 is built from 11 residues. V was trimmed by 6 bases and J by 12 bases, leaving 14 bases between them. The CDR3 DNA follows: TGTGCCAGCAGATCCCAGGGGTCCCACACCTTC. It yields the protein CASRSQGSHTF.

This chain connects TRBV3-1 (or the pseudogene TRBV3-2) to TRBJ1-6, with D possibly TRBD1 on 5 matching bases. Trimming pared 0 bases from V and 9 bases from J, leaving 12 bases between. The CDR3 runs 15 residues. Germline loops: CDR1 LGHDT, CDR2 YNNKEL (reference sequence). The CDR3 DNA reads as TGTGCCAGCAGCCAAGATGCAGGGCTCGCTTCACCCCTCCACTTT. Its translation is CASSQDAGLASPLHF.

For the CDR3, the DNA is TGTGCCAGCAGCCAAGTTTCAGGGAGCAATCAGCCCCAGCATTTT. Translating it yields CASSQVSGSNQPQHF. This rearrangement joins TRBV3-1 (or the pseudogene TRBV3-2) to TRBJ1-5; a weak D match, TRBD1 (5 bases). This CDR3 has 15 residues. Germline V lookup: CDR1 LGHDT, CDR2 YNNKEL (reference sequence). The germline V and J ends were trimmed by 1 base and 1 base, with 8 bases remaining between them.

CDR3 residues: CAHSVPEAFF. The CDR3 nucleotides are TGTGCCCACTCGGTCCCTGAAGCTTTCTTT. The chain employs TRBV30 and TRBJ1-1; D ambiguous. In germline, CDR1 is GTSNPN, CDR2 SVGIG (reference sequence). This CDR3 is 10 amino acids long. The V gene lost 8 bases and the J gene lost 6 bases, with 10 bases spanning the gap. Looking up the rest from reference TRBV30 and TRBJ1-1 gives the full variable domain: SQTIHQWPATLVQPVGSPLSLECTVEGTSNPNLYWYRQAAGRGLQLLFYSVGIGQISSEVPQNLSASRPQDRQFILSSKKLLLSDSGFYLCAHSVPEAFFGQGTRLTVV.

This chain joins TRBV7-9 and TRBJ1-5; D gene uncertain. CDR1 SEHNR and CDR2 FQNEAQ come from the germline V gene (reference sequence). The V end was cut by 8 bases, the J end by 0 bases, with 11 bases between. CDR3 length: 14 amino acids. CDR3 residues: CASAGGVSNQPQHF. As DNA, the CDR3 is TGTGCCAGCGCCGGCGGGGTTAGCAATCAGCCCCAGCATTTT.

This chain joins TRBV14 and TRBJ2-1; a weak D match, TRBD2 (5 bases). This CDR3 contains 15 residues. Germline V gene lookup returns CDR1 SGHDN and CDR2 FVKESK. Trimming left V 1 base short and J 4 bases short, with 11 bases between. The CDR3 region has the DNA TGTGCCAGCAGCCAAGGAGGGCTCCTTTACAATGAGCAGTTCTTC. It is translated as CASSQGGLLYNEQFF.

This clone was counted a single time. J is TRBJ1-5 and V is TRBV12-3 or TRBV12-4, with a possible D match to TRBD1 (5 bases). With 7 bases removed from V and 3 bases from J, the gap between germline ends came to 10 bases. This CDR3 has 13 amino acids. CDR3 coding DNA: TGTGCCAGCAACGGCGGGACCAATCAGCCCCAGCATTTT. This sequence encodes CASNGGTNQPQHF.

V gene TRBV29-1 combines with J gene TRBJ1-2, with 12 bases lining up with TRBD1. CDR3 length equals 16 residues. Looked up from germline, CDR1 is SQVTM and CDR2 is ANQGSEA. Trimming took 3 bases from V and 4 from J; bases not matched to a gene: 9. CDR3 region: CSVDGTGGRHIYGYTF. The DNA of the CDR3 is TGCAGCGTTGACGGGACAGGGGGCCGTCATATCTATGGCTACACCTTC.

V is TRBV2 and J is TRBJ2-2; D might be TRBD2 (5 bases). Trimming removed 7 bases at V and 5 bases at J, with 11 bases between. CDR3 length equals 13 residues. Germline V gene sequence: CDR1 SNHLY, CDR2 FYNNEI. DNA of the CDR3: TGTGCCAGCACTTCGGACTGGACCGGGGAGCTGTTTTTT. Its protein product is CASTSDWTGELFF. Supplemented by reference TRBV2 and TRBJ2-2, the full variable domain reads EPEVTQTPSHQVTQMGQEVILRCVPISNHLYFYWYRQILGQKVEFLVSFYNNEISEKSEIFDDQFSVERPDGSNFTLKIRSTKLEDSAMYFCASTSDWTGELFFGEGSRLTVL.

The rearrangement links TRBV7-8 to TRBJ2-5; 8 nucleotides line up with TRBD2. This CDR3 has 13 residues. The junction had 6 bases not matched to a gene; V was cut back by 7 bases and J by 5 bases. The germline CDR1 and CDR2 sequences are SGHVS and FQNEAQ. The CDR3 region is CASNPGGLETQYF. The CDR3 DNA follows: TGTGCCAGCAACCCGGGGGGGCTGGAGACCCAGTACTTC.

This clone was counted a single time. The chain uses TRBV9 and TRBJ1-1; TRBD1 matches 7 bases. The J segment lost 1 base and the V segment lost 3 bases, leaving 3 bases of the junction unmatched. Germline CDR1 is SGDLS and CDR2 is YYNGEE. The CDR3 is 14 amino acids. CDR3 sequence: CASSARQGNTEAFF. CDR3 DNA: TGTGCCAGCAGCGCGAGACAGGGGAACACTGAAGCTTTCTTT.